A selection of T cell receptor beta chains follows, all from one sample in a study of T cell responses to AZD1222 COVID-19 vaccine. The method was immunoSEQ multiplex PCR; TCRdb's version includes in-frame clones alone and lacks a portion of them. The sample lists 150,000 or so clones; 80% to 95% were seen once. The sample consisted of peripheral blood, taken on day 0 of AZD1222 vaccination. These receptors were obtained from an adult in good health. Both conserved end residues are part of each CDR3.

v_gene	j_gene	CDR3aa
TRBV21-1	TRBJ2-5	CASSLHRDRPYQETQYF
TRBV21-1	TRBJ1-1	CASSKAETETEAFF
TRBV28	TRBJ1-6	CASRRQGANSPLHF
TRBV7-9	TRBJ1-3	CASHRYGRTGAISGNTIYF
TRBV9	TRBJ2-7	CASSVDGSPYYEQYF
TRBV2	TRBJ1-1	CATGSDTEAFF
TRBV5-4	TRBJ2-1	CASSLLGVLSSYNEQFF
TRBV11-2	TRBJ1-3	CASSLTGGRDTIYF
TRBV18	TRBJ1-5	CASSPGEGIQPQHF
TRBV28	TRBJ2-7	CVVGSNYYEQYF
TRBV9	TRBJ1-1	CASSVGGLGIMNTEAFF
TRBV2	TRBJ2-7	CASRWASFSNEQYF
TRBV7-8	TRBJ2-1	CASSLTSSGSIDNEQFF
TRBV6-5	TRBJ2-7	CASSLRQGSVWEQYF
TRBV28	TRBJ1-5	CASSPPGGVGNQPQHF
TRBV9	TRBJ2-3	CASNRDYPDTQYF
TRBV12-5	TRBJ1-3	CASGLVKGISGNTIYF
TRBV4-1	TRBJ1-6	CASSQDLQGRKNSPLHF
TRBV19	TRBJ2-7	CATSQGTGAYEQYF
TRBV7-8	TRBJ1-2	CASSPRDLPTPNYGYTF
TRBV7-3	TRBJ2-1	CASSPSLTENEQFF
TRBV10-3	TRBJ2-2	CAISEAGNTGELFF
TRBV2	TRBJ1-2	CASSGRDRSYGYTF
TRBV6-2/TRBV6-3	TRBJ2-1	CASSYSGTNFEQFF
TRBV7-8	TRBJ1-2	CASSWGVRGYTF
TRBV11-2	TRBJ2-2	CASSGRGQGISGELFF
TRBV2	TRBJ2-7	CASSSGEQYF
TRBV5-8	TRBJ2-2	CASSLRRAAELFF
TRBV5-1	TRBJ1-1	CASSLVVGGRMNTEAFF
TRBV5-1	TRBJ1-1	CASSYSSGNTEAFF
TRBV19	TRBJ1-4	CASSYSSEKLFF
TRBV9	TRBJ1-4	CASSVGPDPTSGMNEKLFF
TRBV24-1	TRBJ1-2	CATNTLQGAYPYGYTF
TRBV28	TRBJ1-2	CASSLSGTGGYGYTF
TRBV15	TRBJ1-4	CATSRDRGETGPTNEKLFF
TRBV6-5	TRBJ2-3	CASTDPPDTQYF